The clone carrying this TCR beta chain was seen a handful of times. This sample is drawn from a study of human T cells and chemical hapten exposure. Time point given: patch test 1, 2 weeks after DPC sensitization. Stated treatment: therapeutic diphenylcyclopropenone sensitization with weekly scalp DPC. Using its own MiXCR run on the RACE reads, TCRdb lists one record per CDR3 protein. This table has roughly 360,000 distinct CDR3 sequences, 4% to 5.5% appearing once. Trimming stripped 0 bases from V and 6 bases from J, with 14 bases between. Germline V CDR1 and CDR2: LGHDT, YNNKEL (reference sequence). The CDR3 totals 15 residues.

The rearrangement joins TRBV3-1 to TRBJ1-1; tentatively, D is TRBD1 (5 bases). The clonotype comes from a woman aged 45 to 65 with alopecia areata. Some clones in this sample may be carry-over from other donors' samples. The sequenced sample was whole blood, obtained in connection with sensitization to the hapten diphenylcyclopropenone (DPC). CDR3 in amino acids: CASSQEGEGIPEAFF. The CDR3 bases are TGTGCCAGCAGCCAAGAAGGGGAGGGAATTCCTGAAGCTTTCTTT.